This entry concerns a single T cell receptor beta chain. Its antigen is not identified. These data originate in a study of T cells after yellow fever vaccination. Study-wide points: Relatively few clonotypes were ones that appeared in both CD4 and CD8 compartments. Repertoires obtained by FACS sorting could include abundant clonotypes that entered as contaminants from the bulk population. The secondary T-cell response peaked on day 5, not day 15, but was weaker.

V was trimmed by 5 bases and J by 8 bases, leaving 24 bases between them. The germline V gene has CDR1 SGHTA and CDR2 FQGTGA. There are 16 residues in the CDR3. In TCRdb, the 5' RACE reads were re-called with MiXCR into one record per CDR3 protein. The repertoire holds under 400,000 distinct CDR3 sequences, 11% seen once, with around 19% in the top ten. The TCR originated in a young man who received the YFV17D yellow fever vaccine. Sequences were derived from PBMCs, sampled on the day of the first yellow fever vaccination. The J gene is TRBJ1-2, the V gene TRBV7-3, with a weak D call TRBD1 (5 bases). The CDR3 DNA reads TGTGCCAGCAGCGCTAACCATTCCCCTGGACAAGGCGGCTACACCTTC. Its protein product is CASSANHSPGQGGYTF.